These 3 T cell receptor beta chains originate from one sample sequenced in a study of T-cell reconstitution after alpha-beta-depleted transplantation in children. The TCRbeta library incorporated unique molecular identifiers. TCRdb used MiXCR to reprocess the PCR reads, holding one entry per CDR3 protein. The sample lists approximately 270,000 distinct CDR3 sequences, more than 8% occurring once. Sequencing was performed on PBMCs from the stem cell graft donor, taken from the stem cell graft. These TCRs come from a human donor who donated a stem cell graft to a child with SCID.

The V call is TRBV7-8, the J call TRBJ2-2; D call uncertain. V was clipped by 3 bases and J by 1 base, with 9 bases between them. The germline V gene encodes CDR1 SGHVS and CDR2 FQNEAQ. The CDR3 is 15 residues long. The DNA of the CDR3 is TGTGCCAGCAGCTTTAGGATCCAGAACACCGGGGAGCTGTTTTTT. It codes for CASSFRIQNTGELFF.

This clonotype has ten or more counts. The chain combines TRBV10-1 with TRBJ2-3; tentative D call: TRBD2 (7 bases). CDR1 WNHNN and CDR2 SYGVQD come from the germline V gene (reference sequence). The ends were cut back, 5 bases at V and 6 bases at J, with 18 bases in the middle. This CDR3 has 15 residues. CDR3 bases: TGCGCCAGCAGTTCCCGGGACGGGGGGCTTGATACGCAGTATTTT. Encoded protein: CASSSRDGGLDTQYF.

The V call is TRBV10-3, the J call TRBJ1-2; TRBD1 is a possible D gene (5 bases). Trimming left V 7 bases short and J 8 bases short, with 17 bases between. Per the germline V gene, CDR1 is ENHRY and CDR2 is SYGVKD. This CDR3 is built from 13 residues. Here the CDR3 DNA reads TGTGCCATCACGCCAGGACAAACGTTCGGCTACACCTTC. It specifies CAITPGQTFGYTF.